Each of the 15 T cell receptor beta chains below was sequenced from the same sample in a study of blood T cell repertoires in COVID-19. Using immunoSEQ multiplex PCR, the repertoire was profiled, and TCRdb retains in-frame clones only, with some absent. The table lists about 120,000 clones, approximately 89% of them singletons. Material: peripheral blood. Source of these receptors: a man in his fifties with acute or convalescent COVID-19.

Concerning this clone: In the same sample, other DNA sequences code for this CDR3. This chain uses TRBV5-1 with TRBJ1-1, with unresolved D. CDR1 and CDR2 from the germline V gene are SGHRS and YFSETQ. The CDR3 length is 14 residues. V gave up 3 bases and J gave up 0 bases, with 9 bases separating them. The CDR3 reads CASSSGLLNTEAFF. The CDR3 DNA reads TGCGCCAGCAGCTCGGGATTGTTGAACACTGAAGCTTTCTTT.

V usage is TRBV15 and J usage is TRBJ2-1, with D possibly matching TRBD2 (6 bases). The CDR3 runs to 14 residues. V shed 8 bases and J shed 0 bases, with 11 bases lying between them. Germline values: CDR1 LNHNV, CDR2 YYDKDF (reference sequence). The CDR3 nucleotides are TGTGCCACCGAGGAGGGAAGCTCCTACAATGAGCAGTTCTTC. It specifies CATEEGSSYNEQFF.

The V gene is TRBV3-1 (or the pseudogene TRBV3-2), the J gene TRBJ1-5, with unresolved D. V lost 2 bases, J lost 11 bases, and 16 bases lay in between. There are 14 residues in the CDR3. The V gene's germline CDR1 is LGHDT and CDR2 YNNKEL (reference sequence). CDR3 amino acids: CASSQLPAGQSQHF. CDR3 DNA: TGTGCCAGCAGCCAACTTCCGGCGGGCCAGTCCCAGCATTTT.

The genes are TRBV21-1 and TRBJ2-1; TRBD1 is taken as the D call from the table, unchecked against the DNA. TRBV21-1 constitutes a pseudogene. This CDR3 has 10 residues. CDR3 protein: CASPQHPQFF. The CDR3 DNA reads TGTGCCAGCCCCCAACACCCCCAGTTCTTC.

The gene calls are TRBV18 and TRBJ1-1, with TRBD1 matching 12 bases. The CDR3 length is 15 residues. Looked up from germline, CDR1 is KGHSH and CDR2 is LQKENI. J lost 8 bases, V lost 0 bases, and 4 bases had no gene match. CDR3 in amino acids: CASSPPGTGGLEAFF. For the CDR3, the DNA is TGTGCCAGCTCACCACCGGGGACAGGGGGCTTAGAAGCTTTCTTT.

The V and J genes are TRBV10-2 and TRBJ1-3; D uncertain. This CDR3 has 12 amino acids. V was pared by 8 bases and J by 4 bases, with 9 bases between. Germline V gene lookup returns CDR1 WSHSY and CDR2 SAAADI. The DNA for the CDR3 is TGCGCCAGCGCCCCAAGCGGAAACACCATATATTTT. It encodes CASAPSGNTIYF.

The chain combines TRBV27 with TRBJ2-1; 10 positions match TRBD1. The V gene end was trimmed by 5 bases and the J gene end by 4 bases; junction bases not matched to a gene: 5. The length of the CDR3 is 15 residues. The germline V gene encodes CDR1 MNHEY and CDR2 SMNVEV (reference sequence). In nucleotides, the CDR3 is TGTGCCAGCAGTGCGGGACAGGGGTCTTACAATGAGCAGTTCTTC. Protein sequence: CASSAGQGSYNEQFF.

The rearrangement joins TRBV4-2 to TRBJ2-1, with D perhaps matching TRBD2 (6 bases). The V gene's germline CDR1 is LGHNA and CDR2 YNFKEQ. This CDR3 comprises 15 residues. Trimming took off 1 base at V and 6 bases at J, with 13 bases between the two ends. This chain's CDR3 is CASSQVGLGGNEQFF. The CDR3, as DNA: TGTGCCAGCAGCCAAGTGGGCTTGGGGGGCAATGAGCAGTTCTTC.

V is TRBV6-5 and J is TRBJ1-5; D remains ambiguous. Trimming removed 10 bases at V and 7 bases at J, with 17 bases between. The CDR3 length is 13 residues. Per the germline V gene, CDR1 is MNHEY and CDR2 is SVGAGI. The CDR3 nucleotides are TGTGCCACCAAGATCGCGGGCGGGCAGCCCCAGCATTTT. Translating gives CATKIAGGQPQHF.

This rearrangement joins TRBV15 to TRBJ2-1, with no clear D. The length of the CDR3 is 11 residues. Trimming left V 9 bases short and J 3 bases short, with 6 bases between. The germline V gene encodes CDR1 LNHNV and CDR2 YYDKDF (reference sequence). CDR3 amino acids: CATSDYNEQFF. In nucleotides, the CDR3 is TGTGCCACTTCAGACTACAATGAGCAGTTCTTC.

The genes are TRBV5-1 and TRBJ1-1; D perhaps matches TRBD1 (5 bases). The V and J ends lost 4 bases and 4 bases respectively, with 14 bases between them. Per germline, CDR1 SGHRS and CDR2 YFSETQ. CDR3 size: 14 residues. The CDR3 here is CASSQVTGGTEAFF. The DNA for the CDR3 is TGCGCCAGCAGCCAGGTTACGGGGGGCACTGAAGCTTTCTTT.

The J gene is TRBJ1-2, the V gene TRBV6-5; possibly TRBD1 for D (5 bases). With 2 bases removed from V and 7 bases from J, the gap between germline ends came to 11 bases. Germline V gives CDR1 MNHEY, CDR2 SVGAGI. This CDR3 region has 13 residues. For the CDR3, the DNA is TGTGCCAGCAGTTACACGGGGGGAGGTGGCTACACCTTC. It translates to CASSYTGGGGYTF.

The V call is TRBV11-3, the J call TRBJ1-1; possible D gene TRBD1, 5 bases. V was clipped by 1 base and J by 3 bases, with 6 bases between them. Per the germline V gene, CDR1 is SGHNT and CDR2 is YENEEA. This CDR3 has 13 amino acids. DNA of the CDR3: TGTGCCAGCAGCTTAGTAGGGGACACTGAAGCTTTCTTT. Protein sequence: CASSLVGDTEAFF.

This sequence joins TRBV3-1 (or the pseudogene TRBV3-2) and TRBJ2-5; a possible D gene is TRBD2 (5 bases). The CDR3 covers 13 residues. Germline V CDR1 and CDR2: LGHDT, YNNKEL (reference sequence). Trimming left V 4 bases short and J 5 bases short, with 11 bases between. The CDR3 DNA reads TGTGCCAGCAGCCGACCTTCGGGGGAGACCCAGTACTTC. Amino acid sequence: CASSRPSGETQYF.

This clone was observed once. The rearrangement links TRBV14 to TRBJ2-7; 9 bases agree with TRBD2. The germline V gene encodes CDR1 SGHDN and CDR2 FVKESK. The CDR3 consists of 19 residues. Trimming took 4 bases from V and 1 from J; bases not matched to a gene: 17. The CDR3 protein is CASSPLGLARNRLSYEQYF. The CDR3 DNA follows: TGTGCCAGCAGCCCGCTCGGACTAGCGCGAAACCGGTTGTCCTACGAGCAGTACTTC.